In its sample, the clone carrying this T cell receptor beta chain was seen many times. Its cognate antigen is unknown. Germline lookup yields CDR1 SGHAT and CDR2 FQNNGV. CDR3 length equals 14 residues. Between the trimmed V and J ends, which lost 1 base and 0 bases, there was a span of 6 bases. The record originates from a study of regulatory T cells in long-lasting Graves disease. Combining iRepertoire HTBI primers with Arm-PCR of CDR3 regions, the authors built TCR beta libraries. TCRdb re-analysed the multiplex PCR reads in MiXCR, keeping a single row per CDR3 protein. In the table there are a few hundred thousand distinct CDR3 sequences, less than 15% of which are singletons. Time point indicated: newly diagnosed GD, antithyroid drugs for less than 3 months. From RNA extracted from PBMCs, the TCR library was made. Whole-study results and caveats: Sharing of public clonotypes was greater in persistent patients (more than 2,500) than in new patients (around 1,000). Investigators studied peripheral blood only, not thyroid tissue. Persistent disease was associated with favored TRBV28 usage and with favored use of TRBJ1-2 and TRBJ2-5.

These data are also associated with another study on T cells in Graves' hyperthyroidism and ophthalmopathy. From that second work: Diagnosis rested on symptoms, serum thyroxine and TRAb, thyroid ultrasound, and orbital computed tomography.

This sequence was found in a man younger than 40 with Graves disease. The chain is built from TRBV11-2 and TRBJ1-1; no firm D call. The sample here was peripheral blood mononuclear cells (PBMCs), taken at new diagnosis, from a patient treated with antithyroid drugs. CDR3 residues: CASSLGRVNTEAFF. In DNA form, the CDR3 reads TGTGCCAGCAGCTTAGGTAGGGTGAACACTGAAGCTTTCTTT. The whole variable domain, filled in from reference TRBV11-2 and TRBJ1-1, reads EAGVAQSPRYKIIEKRQSVAFWCNPISGHATLYWYQQILGQGPKLLIQFQNNGVVDDSQLPKDRFSAERLKGVDSTLKIQPAKLEDSAVYLCASSLGRVNTEAFFGQGTRLTVV.